These T cell receptor beta chains were read from a single sample in a study of cytomegalovirus exposure and HLA in healthy donors. The repertoire was sequenced with immunoSEQ multiplex PCR; TCRdb's copy has only in-frame clones and lacks some. The sample lists about 150,000 clones; around 79% were seen once. Sample: PBMCs. These receptors were obtained from a man in his late teens or twenties in good health and CMV-seronegative. CDR3s include the opening cysteine and the closing phenylalanine or tryptophan. Each record gives: CDR3 protein, CDR3 DNA, clone size, V gene, J gene, D gene. The D gene is left open where the match is weak. Clone sizes are given selectively: once, few, many, or a class where the clone is expanded.

CDR3: CASSYANEGTEAFF; DNA: TGTGCCAGCAGTTACGCTAATGAGGGAACTGAAGCTTTCTTT; size: NA; V: TRBV6-6; J: TRBJ1-1; D: NA
CDR3: CASSLGQGMAGELFF; DNA: TGTGCCAGCAGCTTAGGACAGGGAATGGCCGGGGAGCTGTTTTTT; size: NA; V: TRBV7-9; J: TRBJ2-2; D: TRBD1
CDR3: CASSQDYRGYEQYF; DNA: TGCGCCAGCAGCCAAGATTACAGGGGCTATGAGCAGTACTTC; size: NA; V: TRBV4-1; J: TRBJ2-7; D: TRBD1
CDR3: CASSLDTGWGTEAFF; DNA: TGCGCCAGCAGCTTGGACACAGGGTGGGGCACTGAAGCTTTCTTT; size: NA; V: TRBV5-1; J: TRBJ1-1; D: NA
CDR3: CASSVAPLAGGSYEQYF; DNA: TGTGCCAGCAGCGTAGCTCCACTAGCGGGGGGCTCCTACGAGCAGTACTTC; size: NA; V: TRBV9; J: TRBJ2-7; D: TRBD2
CDR3: CASSESGEIYGYTF; DNA: TGTGCCAGCAGTGAAAGCGGGGAAATCTATGGCTACACCTTC; size: NA; V: TRBV6-1; J: TRBJ1-2; D: NA
CDR3: CASSLQGSEAFF; DNA: TGTGCCAGCAGTCTACAGGGCTCTGAAGCTTTCTTT; size: NA; V: TRBV27; J: TRBJ1-1; D: NA
CDR3: CSGLGGGTDTQYF; DNA: TGCAGCGGCCTTGGCGGGGGAACAGATACGCAGTATTTT; size: NA; V: TRBV29-1; J: TRBJ2-3; D: TRBD2
CDR3: CASTLLGGAGELFF; DNA: TGTGCCAGCACCCTCCTGGGGGGGGCCGGGGAGCTGTTTTTT; size: NA; V: TRBV7-9; J: TRBJ2-2; D: TRBD2
CDR3: CASSQQGIMNTEAFF; DNA: TGCGCCAGCAGCCAACAGGGGATAATGAACACTGAAGCTTTCTTT; size: NA; V: TRBV4-1; J: TRBJ1-1; D: NA
CDR3: CAISESSPPVAFF; DNA: TGTGCCATCAGTGAGTCCTCCCCTCCAGTAGCTTTCTTT; size: few; V: TRBV10-3; J: TRBJ1-1; D: NA
CDR3: CSGGTSYEQYF; DNA: TGCAGCGGGGGGACTTCCTACGAGCAGTACTTC; size: NA; V: TRBV29-1; J: TRBJ2-7; D: NA
CDR3: CASSWGQNFANYGYTF; DNA: TGTGCCAGCAGCTGGGGACAGAATTTTGCTAACTATGGCTACACCTTC; size: NA; V: TRBV5-6; J: TRBJ1-2; D: TRBD1
CDR3: CASILRGMVAGRWDTIYF; DNA: TGCGCCAGTATTCTCAGGGGCATGGTGGCAGGCCGCTGGGACACCATATATTTT; size: NA; V: TRBV23-1; J: TRBJ1-3; D: NA